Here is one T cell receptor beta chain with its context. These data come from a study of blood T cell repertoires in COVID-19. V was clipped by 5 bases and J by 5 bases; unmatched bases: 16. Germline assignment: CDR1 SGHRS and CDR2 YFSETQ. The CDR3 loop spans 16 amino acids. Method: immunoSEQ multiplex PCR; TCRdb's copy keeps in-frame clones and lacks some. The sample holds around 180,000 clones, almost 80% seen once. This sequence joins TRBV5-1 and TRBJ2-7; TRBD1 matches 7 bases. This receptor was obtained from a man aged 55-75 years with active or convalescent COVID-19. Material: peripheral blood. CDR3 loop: CASRGFSGTEQNEQYF. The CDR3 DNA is TGCGCCAGCAGGGGTTTTTCCGGGACAGAGCAGAACGAGCAGTACTTC.